The text below deals with one T cell receptor beta chain. These data originate in a study of blood T cell repertoires in COVID-19. Study in general: Samples representing acute and convalescent COVID-19 were sourced from the United States, Italy and Spain. Sources were T cells, B-cell-depleted T cells, or PBMCs; the material itself was cDNA or gDNA.

Authors' processing steps: Reference gene primer amplification gave nucleated cell count estimates. Profiled with immunoSEQ multiplex PCR; TCRdb holds only in-frame clones, not every one. The V and J calls and clone size were taken over from that table, and D and trimming were inferred from the DNA. The sample records 200,000 to 250,000 clones, approximately 85% being singletons. CDR1 is LNHDA, CDR2 SQIVND, per germline (reference sequence). J gave up 4 bases and V 5 bases, and 11 bases lay outside the gene matches. CDR3 length: 16 residues. Sequencing was performed on peripheral blood. This receptor was identified in a woman between 65 and 79 years old with COVID-19, enrolled during active disease. V gene TRBV19 combines with J gene TRBJ1-2; 9 bases line up with TRBD1. CDR3 residues: CASSASGTGRIYGYTF. CDR3 in DNA: TGTGCCAGTAGTGCCTCCGGGACAGGGAGGATCTATGGCTACACCTTC.